This T cell receptor beta chain was recorded in a study of blood T cell repertoires in COVID-19. In the study overall: Some COVID-19 samples were acute and others convalescent; all came from the United States, Italy and Spain. PBMCs, B-cell-depleted T cells, or T cells were the source of the cDNA or gDNA that made up the material.

The CDR3 sequence is 15 residues long. Germline V gene sequence: CDR1 KGHDR, CDR2 SFDVKD. The ends lost 4 bases at V and 8 bases at J; junction bases unmatched: 9. Authors' analysis steps: Estimates of nucleated cell counts were drawn from the amplification of reference gene primers. The assay was immunoSEQ multiplex PCR, and TCRdb's table has in-frame clones only and misses some. The V and J calls and clone size are taken from that table; D and trimming were inferred from the DNA. Of about 280,000 clones in the sample, about 85% were seen once. This sequence joins TRBV24-1 and TRBJ2-1, with 8 nucleotides matching TRBD1. Sequencing input: peripheral blood. The receptor was isolated from a human donor in a cohort sampled during active COVID-19. Here the CDR3 reads CATSELQGDLDEQFF. The CDR3, as DNA: TGTGCCACCAGTGAACTACAGGGGGATCTGGATGAGCAGTTCTTC.